The 12 T cell receptor beta chains in this list originate from one sample, sequenced in a study of cytomegalovirus exposure and HLA in healthy donors. Sequenced by immunoSEQ multiplex PCR; TCRdb stores in-frame clones only, minus some. The repertoire holds about 160,000 clones, 80% to 90% seen once, with around 2.4% in the top ten. The sequenced sample consisted of PBMCs. Source of these receptors: a woman aged 18-29 years in good health and CMV-seronegative.

The V call is TRBV6-4, the J call TRBJ1-1; D is ambiguous. CDR1 is MRHNA and CDR2 is SNTAGT in the germline V gene. The CDR3 covers 14 residues. Trimming took off 4 bases at V and 1 base at J, with 10 bases between the two ends. The DNA of the CDR3 is TGTGCCAGCAGTGTTGGCCCAGAGAACACTGAAGCTTTCTTT. The encoded protein is CASSVGPENTEAFF.

V is TRBV5-1 and J is TRBJ2-1; the match to TRBD2 covers 8 bases. CDR1 and CDR2 (germline): SGHRS, YFSETQ. The CDR3 covers 18 residues. V shed 0 bases, J shed 2 bases, and the junction held 10 bases outside the gene matches. The CDR3 nucleotides are TGCGCCAGCAGCTTGGACGGGGGGGCCCGGGCCCCCTACAATGAGCAGTTCTTC. Amino acids: CASSLDGGARAPYNEQFF.

This chain connects TRBV5-6 to TRBJ2-3, with TRBD2 identical over 11 bases. This CDR3 comprises 16 residues. Germline lookup yields CDR1 SGHDT and CDR2 YYEEEE. Germline trimming cut 5 bases from V and 4 bases from J; bases unmatched to any gene: 9. Here the CDR3 reads CASRLGTSGGPDTQYF. The CDR3 nucleotides read TGTGCCAGCAGACTGGGGACTAGCGGTGGTCCAGATACGCAGTATTTT.

Details on this clone: Other DNA sequences within the sample encode an identical CDR3. The chain employs TRBV5-1 and TRBJ2-2, with D tentatively TRBD1 (5 bases). The CDR3 extends over 15 amino acids. CDR1 and CDR2 (germline): SGHRS, YFSETQ. With 2 bases removed from V and 0 bases from J, the gap between germline ends came to 8 bases. The CDR3 sequence: CASSFRQTNTGELFF. The CDR3 coding sequence is TGCGCCAGCAGCTTTCGACAGACGAACACCGGGGAGCTGTTTTTT.

The chain combines TRBV11-2 with TRBJ2-7; a weak D match, TRBD2 (6 bases). Germline values: CDR1 SGHAT, CDR2 FQNNGV. The germline V and J ends were trimmed by 5 bases and 5 bases, with 16 bases remaining between them. The CDR3 length is 14 residues. The CDR3 sequence is CASSESPGEHEQYF. The CDR3 nucleotides read TGTGCCAGCAGCGAAAGCCCGGGAGAGCACGAGCAGTACTTC.

The rearrangement links TRBV19 to TRBJ1-5; no reliable D call. CDR3 length: 13 residues. The V gene's germline CDR1 is LNHDA and CDR2 SQIVND (reference sequence). V was shortened by 1 base and J by 4 bases, with 5 bases between the two germline ends. CDR3 sequence: CASSIAANQPQHF. The CDR3 nucleotides read TGTGCCAGTAGTATAGCAGCGAATCAGCCCCAGCATTTT. Full variable domain (missing parts from reference TRBV19 and TRBJ1-5): DGGITQSPKYLFRKEGQNVTLSCEQNLNHDAMYWYRQDPGQGLRLIYYSQIVNDFQKGDIAEGYSVSREKKESFPLTVTSAQKNPTAFYLCASSIAANQPQHFGDGTRLSIL.

The rearrangement links TRBV9 to TRBJ2-7, with 16 bases identical to TRBD2. The V gene's germline CDR1 is SGDLS and CDR2 YYNGEE. The CDR3 has 16 amino acids. The J segment lost 6 bases and the V segment lost 4 bases, leaving 7 bases of the junction unmatched. The chain's CDR3 is CASSIGTSGGAGEQYF. The CDR3 DNA reads as TGTGCCAGCAGCATTGGGACTAGCGGGGGGGCAGGCGAGCAGTACTTC.

J is TRBJ2-5 and V is TRBV7-3; D perhaps matches TRBD1 (6 bases). This CDR3 region has 15 residues. V lost 4 bases, J lost 5 bases, and 17 bases lay in between. Per the germline V gene, CDR1 is SGHTA and CDR2 is FQGTGA. Here the CDR3 DNA reads TGTGCCAGCAGCTCCTCTGGGGGCGGTCGGGAGACCCAGTACTTC. It yields the protein CASSSSGGGRETQYF.

There are a few counts of this clone. Other DNA sequences in this specimen translate into the identical CDR3. The chain carries TRBV6-5 and TRBJ2-1, with 7 bases identical to TRBD1. J lost 7 bases, V lost 0 bases, and 0 bases had no gene match. Per germline, CDR1 MNHEY and CDR2 SVGAGI. This CDR3 has 13 residues. The CDR3 bases are TGTGCCAGCAGTTACTCCAGGGGGAATGAGCAGTTCTTC. Amino acid sequence: CASSYSRGNEQFF.

The chain has TRBV19 and TRBJ1-2; TRBD1 matches at 9 bases. The CDR3 spans 13 residues. Per the germline V gene, CDR1 is LNHDA and CDR2 is SQIVND (reference sequence). Trimming took 8 bases from V and 9 from J; bases not matched to a gene: 10. The CDR3, as DNA: TGTGCCAGTCAGGACAGGGGTTTTGAGCGCTACACCTTC. Protein product: CASQDRGFERYTF. Variable domain in full (rest from reference TRBV19 and TRBJ1-2): DGGITQSPKYLFRKEGQNVTLSCEQNLNHDAMYWYRQDPGQGLRLIYYSQIVNDFQKGDIAEGYSVSREKKESFPLTVTSAQKNPTAFYLCASQDRGFERYTFGSGTRLTVV.

The CDR3, as DNA: TGTGCCAGCAGCGTAGCTCTCAGGGGGGAAGATGGCTACACCTTC. This encodes CASSVALRGEDGYTF. V gene TRBV9 combines with J gene TRBJ1-2, with 7 bases identical to TRBD1. This CDR3 has 15 amino acids. Per the germline V gene, CDR1 is SGDLS and CDR2 is YYNGEE. Unmatched junction bases numbered 8, after V lost 0 bases and J lost 6 bases.

The J gene is TRBJ2-1, the V gene TRBV10-3; 10 bases map to TRBD2. The germline V gene has CDR1 ENHRY and CDR2 SYGVKD. V shed 10 bases and J 0 bases; nucleotides not matched to a gene: 9. This CDR3 spans 16 amino acids. The CDR3 DNA is TGTGCCACCCTTGGACTAGCGGAAAGCTCCTACAATGAGCAGTTCTTC. As protein: CATLGLAESSYNEQFF.